These 9 T cell receptor beta chains were sequenced from one sample in a study of graft-versus-host responses after intestinal transplantation. Sequencing used immunoSEQ multiplex PCR; TCRdb keeps in-frame clones, though not all of them. In the table there are some 41,000 clones, 85% to 95% of which are singletons. Their antigens remain unidentified. Sequenced material: unstimulated CD8+ T cells sorted from spleen or lymph node cells, taken before transplant. The receptors stem from a human donor who was the organ donor for an intestinal transplant.

The V call is TRBV5-6, the J call TRBJ2-6; D is undetermined. V gave up 6 bases and J gave up 3 bases, with 4 bases separating them. The CDR3 contains 12 residues. Per the germline V gene, CDR1 is SGHDT and CDR2 is YYEEEE. The CDR3 sequence: CASTGGANVLTF. CDR3 DNA sequence: TGTGCCAGCACCGGTGGGGCCAACGTCCTGACTTTC.

This clone is a singleton in its sample. V usage is TRBV11-2 and J usage is TRBJ2-7; D unclear. The ends were cut back, 0 bases at V and 2 bases at J, with 11 bases in the middle. The CDR3 covers 15 residues. From germline, CDR1 is SGHAT and CDR2 FQNNGV. CDR3 bases: TGTGCCAGCAGCTTAGATACATGGGGTCCCTACGAGCAGTACTTC. As protein: CASSLDTWGPYEQYF. Using reference TRBV11-2 and TRBJ2-7 for the parts outside the CDR3, the full variable domain is EAGVAQSPRYKIIEKRQSVAFWCNPISGHATLYWYQQILGQGPKLLIQFQNNGVVDDSQLPKDRFSAERLKGVDSTLKIQPAKLEDSAVYLCASSLDTWGPYEQYFGPGTRLTVT.

The rearrangement joins TRBV6-5 to TRBJ2-2; possible D gene TRBD2, 5 bases. V was shortened by 5 bases and J by 5 bases, with 15 bases between the two germline ends. Germline V gene data show CDR1 as MNHEY and CDR2 as SVGAGI. CDR3 length: 15 amino acids. Written as DNA, the CDR3 is TGTGCCAGCAGTGGGAGCGGAGGCTTAACCGGGGAGCTGTTTTTT. It codes for CASSGSGGLTGELFF.

This clone has only one observation. The rearrangement uses TRBV7-2 and TRBJ2-7, with TRBD1 matching over 10 bases. V trimming: 1 base; J trimming: 6 bases; junction bases outside the gene matches: 0. The CDR3 consists of 13 residues. Germline-derived CDR1 and CDR2 are SGHTA and FQGNSA. The CDR3 loop reads CASSLGTGGEQYF. The DNA of the CDR3 is TGTGCCAGCAGCTTAGGGACAGGGGGCGAGCAGTACTTC.

In DNA form, the CDR3 reads TGCGCCAGCAGTGAGCTCATCCTACAGGGGGGCTATGGCTACACCTTC. Translating gives CASSELILQGGYGYTF. The chain links TRBV10-1 to TRBJ1-2, with 8 bases matching TRBD1. V shed 2 bases and J 4 bases; nucleotides not matched to a gene: 9. The CDR3 loop spans 16 amino acids. Germline V gene data show CDR1 as WNHNN and CDR2 as SYGVQD (reference sequence).

The chain is built from TRBV19 and TRBJ2-7; 14 nucleotides agree with TRBD2. The J segment lost 7 bases and the V segment lost 7 bases, leaving 15 bases of the junction unmatched. CDR3 length equals 17 residues. Germline lookup yields CDR1 LNHDA and CDR2 SQIVND (reference sequence). CDR3 amino acids: CASTSTSGGARLQEQYF. The DNA of the CDR3 is TGTGCCAGTACCTCGACTAGCGGGGGGGCCAGACTCCAAGAGCAGTACTTC.

Worth noting for this clone: A read error may account for a junction end that differs from germline. V gene TRBV9 combines with J gene TRBJ2-3; 8 positions agree with TRBD2. The CDR3 has 15 amino acids. Looked up from germline, CDR1 is SGDLS and CDR2 is YYNGEE. CDR3 sequence (DNA): TGTGCCAGCAGCTCCGGGACTAGGAGCACAGATACGCGGTATTTT. This codes for CASSSGTRSTDTRYF.

In nucleotides, the CDR3 is TGTGCCAGCAGCGCACCAGGGAATGAGCAGTTCTTC. Amino acid sequence: CASSAPGNEQFF. J is TRBJ2-1 and V is TRBV7-8, with D perhaps TRBD1 (5 bases). Germline assignment: CDR1 SGHVS and CDR2 FQNEAQ. There are 12 residues in the CDR3. The ends were cut back, 5 bases at V and 7 bases at J, with 9 bases in the middle.

This sequence joins TRBV19 and TRBJ1-1; D is uncertain. This CDR3 comprises 16 residues. Germline CDR1 LNHDA, CDR2 SQIVND (reference sequence). Trimming pared 8 bases from V and 0 bases from J, leaving 19 bases between. The CDR3 spells CASGKGVGSLNTEAFF. CDR3 coding DNA: TGTGCCAGTGGAAAGGGAGTGGGCAGCTTGAACACTGAAGCTTTCTTT.